This TCR beta chain was captured by sequencing in a study of cytomegalovirus exposure and HLA in healthy donors. Study observations and caveats: Presence/absence results assume similar sequencing depth per donor, which may not hold. Most sequenced TCRs were rare (though some public TCRs occurred in many donors). The authors later found TCR association rates varying by HLA locus, with DRB1 most and HLA-C fewest.

CDR3 size: 15 residues. Germline CDR1 and CDR2: KGHSH and LQKENI. Trimming took off 2 bases at V and 9 bases at J, with 17 bases between the two ends. Healthy bone marrow donors made up the donor group. Points on this clone: Its specificity is unknown.

A multiplex PCR was run with 60 Vbeta primers and 13 Jbeta primers. Clones were sequenced by immunoSEQ multiplex PCR, and TCRdb holds only the in-frame ones, with some missing. The sample includes 77,000 or so clones, 60% to 85% seen only once; the top ten take approximately 1.6%. This receptor was taken from a man between 40 and 49 years old in good health and CMV-seronegative. The chain employs TRBV18 and TRBJ1-5; a possible D gene is TRBD1 (6 bases). Source material: PBMCs. CDR3 bases: TGTGCCAGCTCACCAAGTGGGGGCCCCGGGGCGCCCCAGCATTTT. Translation gives CASSPSGGPGAPQHF.